Each of the 11 T cell receptor beta chains below was sequenced from the same sample in a study of blood T cell repertoires in COVID-19. TCRdb's copy holds only in-frame clones and misses some; the assay was immunoSEQ multiplex PCR. The data show 120,000 to 150,000 clones, approximately 86% seen once. The specimen was peripheral blood. The receptors were gathered from a woman between 40 and 55 years old with active or convalescent COVID-19.

This clone was seen once. V gene TRBV7-2 combines with J gene TRBJ1-6; D gene ambiguous. V lost 5 bases and J 5 bases, leaving 4 bases between the germline ends. The CDR3 length is 12 residues. Germline V gene data show CDR1 as SGHTA and CDR2 as FQGNSA. Written as DNA, the CDR3 is TGTGCCAGCAGCCGGGATAATTCACCCCTCCACTTT. Translating it yields CASSRDNSPLHF.

This clone was detected only once. This sequence joins TRBV30 and TRBJ1-1; TRBD1 aligns across 8 bases. V was pared by 4 bases and J by 5 bases, with 6 bases of the junction left unmatched. The germline V gene encodes CDR1 GTSNPN and CDR2 SVGIG (reference sequence). There are 13 residues in the CDR3. The CDR3 region is CAWNRGGRTEAFF. The CDR3 region has the DNA TGTGCCTGGAACAGGGGGGGGCGGACTGAAGCTTTCTTT.

This clone was seen more than once but under ten times. The chain is built from TRBV2 and TRBJ2-1; D is unresolved. From germline, CDR1 is SNHLY and CDR2 FYNNEI. The CDR3 contains 11 residues. V lost 3 bases and J 10 bases, leaving 7 bases between the germline ends. CDR3 residues: CASSEWREQFF. In DNA, the CDR3 is TGTGCCAGCAGTGAGTGGCGGGAGCAGTTCTTC.

The chain couples TRBV20-1 to TRBJ1-5; D gene uncertain. The germline CDR1 and CDR2 sequences are DFQATT and SNEGSKA (reference sequence). CDR3 size: 14 residues. Trimming shortened V by 3 bases and J by 1 base, and 10 bases separated the two germline ends. DNA for the CDR3: TGCAGTGCTAGTTTCGCAGGAAGCAATCAGCCCCAGCATTTT. Translated, it gives CSASFAGSNQPQHF.

The V call is TRBV4-3, the J call TRBJ2-3; TRBD1 matches 7 bases. The CDR3 loop spans 15 amino acids. Unmatched junction bases numbered 6, after V lost 6 bases and J lost 0 bases. The germline V gene encodes CDR1 LGHNA and CDR2 YSLEER. The CDR3 is CASRLDRASTDTQYF. The CDR3 coding sequence is TGCGCCAGCAGACTCGACAGGGCCAGCACAGATACGCAGTATTTT.

The chain employs TRBV19 and TRBJ2-7, with D perhaps TRBD2 (5 bases). CDR1 and CDR2 (germline): LNHDA, SQIVND (reference sequence). The CDR3 has 14 residues. V shed 7 bases and J shed 2 bases, with 15 bases lying between them. CDR3 residues: CASKRTSRTYEQYF. The CDR3, as DNA: TGTGCCAGTAAGCGGACTTCCCGCACCTACGAGCAGTACTTC.

The chain uses TRBV19 and TRBJ1-5; 7 bases are shared with TRBD1. The CDR3 covers 14 residues. Trimming at V came to 10 bases and at J to 2 bases, leaving 8 bases not matched to a gene. The germline gives CDR1 LNHDA, CDR2 SQIVND (reference sequence). The CDR3 nucleotides read TGTGCCACCAAAACTGGACAGGGCAATCAGCCCCAGCATTTT. It is translated as CATKTGQGNQPQHF.

This chain uses TRBV5-6 with TRBJ1-2, with TRBD1 matching over 7 bases. V gave up 4 bases and J gave up 7 bases; unmatched junction bases: 16. The germline V gene encodes CDR1 SGHDT and CDR2 YYEEEE. The length of the CDR3 is 16 residues. The CDR3 DNA sequence: TGTGCCAGCAGCGAATCCGGGACAGTAGATTCGGGTGGCTACACCTTC. It codes for CASSESGTVDSGGYTF.

This chain uses TRBV6-5 with TRBJ1-3; 8 bases are a match to TRBD1. Germline V lookup: CDR1 MNHEY, CDR2 SVGAGI. There are 15 residues in the CDR3. The trim removed 2 bases at V and 2 bases at J, leaving 2 bases unmatched. The CDR3 DNA sequence: TGTGCCAGCAGTTACCAGACAGGGGCTGGAAACACCATATATTTT. Its translation: CASSYQTGAGNTIYF.

The chain recombines TRBV7-2 with TRBJ1-4, with D perhaps matching TRBD1 (6 bases). Trimming cost V 4 bases and J 7 bases, with 16 bases left between them. Germline V gene lookup returns CDR1 SGHTA and CDR2 FQGNSA. The CDR3 length is 15 residues. This CDR3 is CASSSYVGGGEKLFF. The CDR3 region has the DNA TGTGCCAGCAGCTCCTATGTAGGGGGGGGTGAAAAACTGTTTTTT.

The chain combines TRBV28 with TRBJ1-2; D gene uncertain. Germline V gene lookup returns CDR1 MDHEN and CDR2 SYDVKM. The CDR3 spans 15 residues. Between the trimmed V and J ends, which lost 5 bases and 4 bases, there was a span of 17 bases. CDR3 nucleotide sequence: TGTGCCAGCAGTCCCCCTTCCGGGGAGGGCTATGGCTACACCTTC. This gives the protein CASSPPSGEGYGYTF.